What follows describes a single TCR beta chain. Its antigen is not identified. Germline V lookup: CDR1 SGHTA, CDR2 FQGTGA. This CDR3 spans 16 amino acids. Using eight separate reactions per sample, the authors generated cDNA. TCRdb reprocessed the 5' RACE reads; each CDR3 protein has one entry and no DNA is given. The sample table includes about 160,000 distinct CDR3 sequences. The sample belongs to a study of monozygotic twins with inflammatory bowel disease. Study-level points and caveats: Possibly because of limited power, concordant and discordant twins showed no difference in repertoire similarity. Inverse Simpson values showed less TCRbeta diversity in IBD patients than in their healthy co-twins. Support for a single strong signal or clonotype associated with IBD was absent.

This sequence joins TRBV7-3 and TRBJ2-3; TCRdb calls TRBD2, which cannot be checked without DNA. The TCR comes from a human donor with ulcerative colitis or Crohn's disease, or a healthy co-twin of an affected twin (not recorded which). Sequencing used blood. The CDR3 loop is CASSLKLDGLQDTQYF.